This T cell receptor beta chain was sequenced for a study of T cell clonality in common variable immunodeficiency. The method was immunoSEQ multiplex PCR; TCRdb's version includes in-frame clones alone and lacks a portion of them. This record lists about 15,000 clones, none seen once only, and the top ten clones contain approximately 12%. Study observations and caveats: CVID subjects had higher TCRbeta clonality than healthy controls, most marked in about a third. Reportedly, TCR beta sequences from common variable immunodeficiency showed fewer deletions and N-nucleotide insertions.

Both groups were predominantly of Caucasian heritage. A note on this clone: What it binds is not known. The CDR3 end is not reached by the read, which stops 3 residues before it; the germline J gene fills it in.

Germline CDR1 and CDR2: SGHRS and YFSETQ. The CDR3 consists of 15 residues. The ends lost 0 bases at V and 2 bases at J; junction bases unmatched: 1. The TCR originated in a human donor with common variable immunodeficiency. This chain joins TRBV5-1 and TRBJ2-7; 11 bases fit TRBD2. Sequenced input: peripheral blood mononuclear cells. The CDR3 DNA, read in part, is TGCGCCAGCAGCTTGGAGGGACTAGCGGCCTACGAG. Amino acid sequence: CASSLEGLAAYE. The whole CDR3 sequence is CASSLEGLAAYEQYF.